A single sample is the source of the 30 T cell receptor beta chains below, sequenced in a study of T cell responses to AZD1222 COVID-19 vaccine. The method was immunoSEQ multiplex PCR; TCRdb's version includes in-frame clones alone and lacks a portion of them. Of about 140,000 clones in the sample, about 89% were seen once. The material sequenced was peripheral blood, taken 28 days after the second dose of the MenACWY control vaccine. The receptors come from an adult who received the MenACWY meningococcal vaccine as a control.

CDR3 sequence (DNA): TGTGCCAGCAGCCCCCGAGGAGGCGGGAGTCGGAATGAGCAGTTCTTC. Encoded protein: CASSPRGGGSRNEQFF. This rearrangement joins TRBV5-6 to TRBJ2-1, with 7 bases aligning to TRBD2. Germline V lookup: CDR1 SGHDT, CDR2 YYEEEE. The CDR3 length is 16 residues. V lost 4 bases to trimming and J lost 7 bases; unmatched junction nucleotides: 14.

This clone was seen more than once but under ten times. V usage is TRBV27 and J usage is TRBJ1-1; possibly TRBD1 for D (6 bases). V lost 10 bases and J lost 1, with 7 bases in between. CDR1 and CDR2 from the germline V gene are MNHEY and SMNVEV (reference sequence). The CDR3 spans 11 residues. The CDR3 loop reads CATGQNTEAFF. CDR3 sequence (DNA): TGTGCCACGGGACAGAACACTGAAGCTTTCTTT.

Only one count was recorded for this clone. J is TRBJ1-3 and V is TRBV5-6; D is uncertain. Germline V lookup: CDR1 SGHDT, CDR2 YYEEEE. Trimming took off 1 base at V and 6 bases at J, with 5 bases between the two ends. The CDR3 consists of 12 residues. The CDR3 nucleotides read TGTGCCAGCAGCTTGAATAAAAACACCATATATTTT. This gives the protein CASSLNKNTIYF. Looking up the rest from reference TRBV5-6 and TRBJ1-3 gives the full variable domain: DAGVTQSPTHLIKTRGQQVTLRCSPKSGHDTVSWYQQALGQGPQFIFQYYEEEERQRGNFPDRFSGHQFPNYSSELNVNALLLGDSALYLCASSLNKNTIYFGEGSWLTVV.

The table lists this clone with a count of one. V and J are TRBV19 and TRBJ1-6; D is perhaps TRBD1 (6 bases). Germline V gene data show CDR1 as LNHDA and CDR2 as SQIVND (reference sequence). This CDR3 comprises 14 residues. Trimming took off 9 bases at V and 7 bases at J, with 16 bases between the two ends. The CDR3 protein is CASRGLVGNSPLHF. CDR3 coding DNA: TGTGCCAGCCGGGGGCTGGTAGGCAATTCACCCCTCCACTTT.

The chain uses TRBV10-3 and TRBJ1-1; 7 nucleotides match TRBD1. The length of the CDR3 is 16 residues. V was clipped by 10 bases and J by 1 base; unmatched bases: 15. Germline lookup yields CDR1 ENHRY and CDR2 SYGVKD. CDR3 sequence: CASKTSPGQKNTEAFF. As DNA, the CDR3 is TGTGCCAGCAAGACCAGTCCGGGACAGAAGAACACTGAAGCTTTCTTT.

The chain uses TRBV7-8 and TRBJ2-1; weak D call: TRBD2 (6 bases). This CDR3 spans 15 amino acids. Germline V gene sequence: CDR1 SGHVS, CDR2 FQNEAQ. With 5 bases removed from V and 5 bases from J, the gap between germline ends came to 16 bases. DNA of the CDR3: TGTGCCAGCAGCGAGCGGGTTATCAAAGACAATGAGCAGTTCTTC. It translates to CASSERVIKDNEQFF.

The chain employs TRBV28 and TRBJ1-2; the D is unclear. Germline lookup yields CDR1 MDHEN and CDR2 SYDVKM. V lost 8 bases and J lost 5, with 12 bases in between. The CDR3 sequence is 12 residues long. The CDR3 protein is CASGRNNYGYTF. In DNA form, the CDR3 reads TGTGCCAGCGGCAGAAACAATTATGGCTACACCTTC.

This chain uses TRBV9 with TRBJ1-2, with D maybe TRBD1 (6 bases). Germline-derived CDR1 and CDR2 are SGDLS and YYNGEE. The CDR3 sequence is 17 residues long. The V gene lost 4 bases and the J gene lost 2 bases, with 21 bases spanning the gap. CDR3: CASSSGPLPGGNYGYTF. CDR3 nucleotides: TGTGCCAGCAGCTCCGGCCCCCTACCGGGGGGCAACTATGGCTACACCTTC.

V gene TRBV6-5 combines with J gene TRBJ1-1; D possibly corresponds to TRBD1 (6 bases). Between the trimmed V and J ends, which lost 7 bases and 2 bases, there was a span of 11 bases. The germline CDR1 and CDR2 sequences are MNHEY and SVGAGI. The length of the CDR3 is 13 residues. The CDR3 protein is CASKRQANTEAFF. CDR3 bases: TGTGCCAGCAAACGACAGGCCAACACTGAAGCTTTCTTT.

The rearrangement uses TRBV6-5 and TRBJ2-7, with TRBD2 matching over 8 bases. The CDR3 extends over 15 amino acids. Germline V CDR1 and CDR2: MNHEY, SVGAGI. V gave up 6 bases and J gave up 2 bases; unmatched junction bases: 9. In DNA, the CDR3 is TGTGCCAGCAGGTCCACTAGCGGCGGTACCTACGAGCAGTACTTC. It translates to CASRSTSGGTYEQYF.

The V gene is TRBV7-9, the J gene TRBJ2-1; D call uncertain. Germline lookup yields CDR1 SEHNR and CDR2 FQNEAQ (reference sequence). The CDR3 has 14 residues. Trimming took off 7 bases at V and 1 base at J, with 11 bases between the two ends. In DNA, the CDR3 is TGTGCCAGCACCTTGGGAACTTCCTACAATGAGCAGTTCTTC. This sequence encodes CASTLGTSYNEQFF.

This clone was picked up a small number of times. The chain combines TRBV24-1 with TRBJ2-7; D might be TRBD1 (6 bases). With 8 bases removed from V and 3 bases from J, the gap between germline ends came to 13 bases. The CDR3 is made up of 13 amino acids. Germline CDR1 and CDR2: KGHDR and SFDVKD. CDR3 coding DNA: TGTGCCACCAACGGGAACAGGGACTACGAGCAGTACTTC. This sequence encodes CATNGNRDYEQYF.

This chain links TRBV5-4 with TRBJ2-7; 9 bases are shared with TRBD2. The ends lost 2 bases at V and 5 bases at J; junction bases unmatched: 11. The germline V gene has CDR1 SGHNT and CDR2 YYREEE (reference sequence). There are 16 residues in the CDR3. CDR3 sequence (DNA): TGTGCCAGCAGCTTTGGCGGGGGGGGGCCGGGCAACGAGCAGTACTTC. Its translation: CASSFGGGGPGNEQYF.

The chain recombines TRBV2 with TRBJ2-2; 9 positions agree with TRBD2. The V gene's germline CDR1 is SNHLY and CDR2 FYNNEI. V lost 7 bases, J lost 6 bases, and 12 bases stayed unmatched. This CDR3 has 16 residues. For the CDR3, the DNA is TGTGCCAGCAAAGGAGCGGGGGGAGCGGTTGCCGGGGAGCTGTTTTTT. This encodes CASKGAGGAVAGELFF.

V and J are TRBV28 and TRBJ1-3, with 8 bases aligning to TRBD1. Trimming removed 4 bases from V and 8 bases from J; junction bases left unmatched: 7. CDR1 and CDR2 (germline): MDHEN, SYDVKM. The CDR3 loop spans 14 amino acids. The chain's CDR3 is CASSSPDRVHTIYF. CDR3 nucleotide sequence: TGTGCCAGCAGTTCACCGGACAGGGTACACACCATATATTTT.

V and J are TRBV19 and TRBJ1-3; maybe TRBD1 (6 bases). CDR1 is LNHDA and CDR2 is SQIVND in the germline V gene (reference sequence). Trimming removed 5 bases from V and 2 bases from J, with 13 bases in between. The length of the CDR3 is 15 residues. CDR3 residues: CASSLRDIPGNTIYF. CDR3 in DNA: TGTGCCAGTAGTCTACGGGACATTCCTGGAAACACCATATATTTT.

V usage is TRBV2 and J usage is TRBJ1-1; perhaps TRBD1 as D (6 bases). Germline V CDR1 and CDR2: SNHLY, FYNNEI. The CDR3 runs to 15 residues. Trimming pared 4 bases from V and 3 bases from J, leaving 15 bases between. CDR3 in DNA: TGTGCCAGCAGTGGCGTGGGGGGGCTGGACACTGAAGCTTTCTTT. Amino acids: CASSGVGGLDTEAFF.

V usage is TRBV18 and J usage is TRBJ2-2, with D hard to call. There are 12 residues in the CDR3. V shed 3 bases and J shed 7 bases, with 6 bases lying between them. The germline V gene encodes CDR1 KGHSH and CDR2 LQKENI. The CDR3 sequence: CASSPSDGELFF. As DNA, the CDR3 is TGTGCCAGCTCACCGTCTGACGGGGAGCTGTTTTTT.

This clone was observed a handful of times. This chain connects TRBV19 to TRBJ1-2; D possibly corresponds to TRBD1 (5 bases). Germline CDR1 is LNHDA and CDR2 is SQIVND (reference sequence). The CDR3 is 12 amino acids. V lost 5 bases and J 4 bases, leaving 8 bases between the germline ends. CDR3 amino acids: CASSDSLYGYTF. Here the CDR3 DNA reads TGTGCCAGTAGTGACAGCCTCTATGGCTACACCTTC.

This rearrangement joins TRBV7-8 to TRBJ2-7; no definite D call. Germline CDR1 SGHVS, CDR2 FQNEAQ. The V gene lost 1 base and the J gene lost 1 base, with 8 bases spanning the gap. The CDR3 has 14 amino acids. The CDR3 region has the DNA TGTGCCAGCAGCTTAGAATACAGATCCTACGAGCAGTACTTC. Protein: CASSLEYRSYEQYF.

This clone was counted a few times. V and J are TRBV5-4 and TRBJ2-2, with D possibly matching TRBD2 (6 bases). The CDR3 extends over 15 amino acids. Trimming pared 0 bases from V and 6 bases from J, leaving 12 bases between. From germline, CDR1 is SGHNT and CDR2 YYREEE (reference sequence). The CDR3 protein is CASSLGGGVPGELFF. The CDR3 region has the DNA TGTGCCAGCAGCTTGGGCGGCGGGGTTCCCGGGGAGCTGTTTTTT.

The genes are TRBV6-5 and TRBJ2-7; 10 nucleotides align to TRBD1. Trimming cost V 2 bases and J 3 bases; bases outside gene matches: 4. Germline assignment: CDR1 MNHEY and CDR2 SVGAGI. This CDR3 has 15 residues. CDR3 protein: CASSYHGQGGYEQYF. Written as DNA, the CDR3 is TGTGCCAGCAGTTACCATGGACAGGGGGGCTACGAGCAGTACTTC.

This sequence joins TRBV6-2 or TRBV6-3 and TRBJ2-7; 10 nucleotides line up with TRBD1. The V and J ends lost 5 bases and 7 bases, in that order; junction bases with no gene match: 5. This CDR3 region has 13 residues. Germline CDR1 reads MNHEY; CDR2 reads SVGEGT. The CDR3 loop is CASSRQGAVEQYF. As DNA, the CDR3 is TGTGCCAGCAGTCGACAGGGGGCGGTGGAGCAGTACTTC.

The chain recombines TRBV7-9 with TRBJ1-1; no definite D call. Germline V gene lookup returns CDR1 SEHNR and CDR2 FQNEAQ (reference sequence). Trimming pared 5 bases from V and 3 bases from J, leaving 16 bases between. This CDR3 is built from 15 residues. The CDR3 protein is CASSPEGLRDTEAFF. As DNA, the CDR3 is TGTGCCAGCAGCCCCGAAGGGCTGAGGGACACTGAAGCTTTCTTT.

The rearrangement uses TRBV2 and TRBJ2-2, with 9 positions matching TRBD2. V dropped 6 bases and J dropped 3; count of bases not matched to a gene: 5. CDR1 is SNHLY, CDR2 FYNNEI, per germline. The CDR3 length is 15 residues. CDR3: CASSVSGSDTGELFF. In DNA, the CDR3 is TGTGCCAGCAGCGTTAGCGGGAGCGACACCGGGGAGCTGTTTTTT.

The V and J genes are TRBV5-1 and TRBJ2-1; a weak D match, TRBD1 (6 bases). The CDR3 consists of 15 residues. Per germline, CDR1 SGHRS and CDR2 YFSETQ. V was clipped by 5 bases and J by 4 bases, with 16 bases between them. The CDR3 loop reads CASRLDSSLYNEQFF. As DNA, the CDR3 is TGCGCCAGCAGACTGGACAGCTCCCTTTACAATGAGCAGTTCTTC. Full variable domain (outside the CDR3, taken from reference TRBV5-1 and TRBJ2-1): KAGVTQTPRYLIKTRGQQVTLSCSPISGHRSVSWYQQTPGQGLQFLFEYFSETQRNKGNFPGRFSGRQFSNSRSEMNVSTLELGDSALYLCASRLDSSLYNEQFFGPGTRLTVL.

This clone was observed once. The chain uses TRBV19 and TRBJ2-5; 12 bases are shared with TRBD1. Germline trimming cut 1 base from V and 4 bases from J; bases unmatched to any gene: 7. This CDR3 spans 17 amino acids. Germline V gene lookup returns CDR1 LNHDA and CDR2 SQIVND (reference sequence). The CDR3 sequence: CASSIGGTGGFGETQYF. CDR3 coding DNA: TGTGCCAGTAGTATAGGAGGGACAGGGGGCTTCGGAGAGACCCAGTACTTC.

This clone appeared a single time. The chain uses TRBV5-6 and TRBJ2-5, with TRBD2 identical over 8 bases. The V segment lost 1 base and the J segment 7 bases; nucleotides outside the gene matches: 9. Germline V gene sequence: CDR1 SGHDT, CDR2 YYEEEE. CDR3 size: 15 residues. CDR3 protein: CASSLFSGGPGTQYF. The CDR3 DNA reads TGTGCCAGCAGCTTGTTCAGCGGGGGACCCGGGACCCAGTACTTC.

This chain uses TRBV12-3 or TRBV12-4 with TRBJ2-1; 9 nucleotides align to TRBD2. CDR3 length equals 13 residues. The J segment lost 0 bases and the V segment lost 9 bases, leaving 0 bases of the junction unmatched. CDR3 loop: CASSGSSYNEQFF. The CDR3 bases are TGTGCCAGTAGCGGGAGCTCCTACAATGAGCAGTTCTTC.

The genes are TRBV28 and TRBJ2-2, with D possibly matching TRBD2 (5 bases). V lost 7 bases, J lost 5 bases, and 20 bases lay in between. This CDR3 has 16 residues. The germline V gene has CDR1 MDHEN and CDR2 SYDVKM. CDR3 sequence: CASTTSGSFRTGELFF. In nucleotides, the CDR3 is TGTGCCAGCACCACATCGGGGTCGTTTCGGACCGGGGAGCTGTTTTTT.